This TCR beta chain derives from a study of blood T cells in healthy people across ages (dated by TCRdb to between 2014 and 2017). Context from the whole study: In model experiments, template switching captured about one uniquely barcoded TCR beta cDNA molecule for every two T cells. The donors were split into four age groups: young (average around 17 years), middle-aged (roughly 39), aged (more than 55) and long-lived (roughly 86). The study measured age-related changes in TCR beta repertoire diversity using deep sequencing normalized with unique cDNA molecular identifiers. For two donors (one aged 18 to 29 and one aged 80 or older), the study analyzed two additional independent replicas of 1 million unique cDNA reads from the same blood draw. Results the study describes overall, beyond this receptor: Bulk unsorted PBMC profiling prevented conclusive comparison of naive and antigen-experienced compartments. The long-lived group showed more naive CD4+ T cells, fewer expanded clones and increased TCR diversity than the aged group, suggesting age selection. Estimates of total diversity from one million sequenced T cells were regarded as lower bounds and underestimates. Observed TCR beta diversity correlated strongly with the percentage of naive T cells measured by flow cytometry. Because the CMV infection status of the donors was unknown, age-related changes in expanded clonotypes may potentially have been confounded. As age increased, observed TCR beta diversity per million T cells dropped in a roughly linear way, and a significant reduction was already evident by age about 40.

Measured from the cysteine to the phenylalanine, the CDR3 is 15 residues long. The kept DNA is CDR3 alone, 45 bases in frame from the first base. V was cut back by 6 bases and J by 1 base, leaving a gap of 13 bases between them. Donors were roughly 40 systemically healthy Caucasian individuals from Russia aged roughly 6 to 90 years. Each donor gave ten milliliters of peripheral blood, drawn into EDTA-treated Vacutainer tubes. PBMCs were isolated by Ficoll-Paque density-gradient centrifugation, with at least 7 million obtained per sample. Total RNA, at least 6 micrograms per sample, was extracted from PBMCs with Trizol reagent. For every donor, flow cytometry on a PBMC aliquot measured the percentage of naive CD45RAhigh/CD27high T cells. The receptor library was made with 5' RACE. Instrument on record: Illumina HiSeq 2500. A second roughly 6 to 11 cycle PCR used a sample-barcoded 5' primer and a J-beta primer mix. A template-switch 5' adaptor carrying 12 random nucleotides introduced a unique molecular identifier onto each TCR beta cDNA molecule. At least 2.5 million CDR3-containing paired-end reads were obtained from each sample. First-strand cDNA was synthesized from all RNA with the Mint cDNA synthesis kit, primed by a TRBC-specific oligonucleotide. All cDNA was treated with uracil-DNA glycosylase and then went through a first 18-cycle PCR with the universal primers M1SS and BC2_uni_R. On the study's bioinformatics: For normalization, 1 million high-quality reads, each with a distinct molecular identifier, were randomly selected from each sample. Reads with shared molecular identifiers were discarded instead of being binned into consensus sequences. MiTCR, set to a Q25 quality threshold and the strictest error-elimination algorithm, was used for CDR3 identification, clonotype clustering and error correction. A nonparametric unseen species model using Euler transformation provided a lower-bound estimate of total TCR beta diversity. The public sequencing data were trimmed at Q25 with fastp and processed into clonotypes with MiXCR by TCRdb, which kept only in-frame beta chains. Here each entry gathers all rows of one CDR3 protein and keeps the most common genes and DNA. TCRdb, not the original authors, processed these V and J calls. The sample profile shows more than 900,000 distinct CDR3 sequences; roughly 24% of them were found once. The top ten clones comprise about 0.69% of the sample.

Of note for this clonotype: No cognate antigen has been identified for it. The sample holds no much larger clone one base away, and base qualities are not on file.

These data also featured in a second study, about T cells of mothers and their children. As that second paper reports: The donors were nine systemically healthy Caucasian individuals, made up of three mothers and their six children. cDNA synthesis consumed the entire amount of extracted RNA, loaded at around 1.5 ug RNA in each 15 ul reaction. In the second PCR, the M1S primer introduced both the sample barcodes and 2-4 random nucleotides. Over 8.5 million TCR beta CDR3 reads were obtained for each mother, and 2.5 million to 3 million reads were obtained for each child. In both related and unrelated pairs, thymic selection shapes the output of TCR recombination in a similar way, with inherited differences having only a minor effect. Related mother-child pairs always showed normalized repertoire overlap that was slightly higher than in unrelated mother-child pairs, though the difference was never significant. No persistent microchimeric T cell clones were detected, at a sensitivity of approximately 90 clones per million clonotypes. In the study, deep NGS was used to compare the TCR beta repertoires of mothers and children, and features distinguishing related mother-child pairs from unrelated individuals were sought. Mothers averaged approximately 40 +/- 4 years of age and children averaged around 10 +/- 4 years. After adapter ligation with NEBNext reagents, the libraries were sequenced on Illumina HiSeq 2000 with 100+100 nt paired-end reads. To prevent cross-contamination, the mother and child libraries were prepared a month apart and were sequenced in separate runs. Between roughly 450,000 and 2,200,000 distinct TCR beta clonotypes were identified per donor. Naive TCR beta clonotypes were estimated from low-frequency clonotypes matched to each donor's FACS-determined naive share, without sorting.

The sequenced material came from blood. This sequence originates from a girl aged 2 to 10 in good health. Recombination connected TRBV12-3 or TRBV12-4 to TRBJ1-5; TRBD1 is a possible D gene, resting on 5 matching bases. The CDR3 corresponds to CASSRDSKSNQPQHF. The nucleotide sequence reads as follows: TGTGCCAGCAGCCGCGACAGCAAAAGCAATCAGCCCCAGCATTTT.